Shown below are 17 T cell receptor beta chains from a single sample sequenced in a study of identical twins. TCRdb ran MiXCR on the 5' RACE reads and lists one entry per CDR3 protein. Of approximately 1.8 million distinct CDR3 sequences in the sample, about 32% were seen once. The sequencing sample was made of cord blood. All receptors derive from a newborn girl in good health.

This clonotype was seen repeatedly, ten times or more. The chain has TRBV20-1 and TRBJ2-7; D not resolved. Trimming left V 3 bases short and J 2 bases short, with 8 bases between. Germline V gene data show CDR1 as DFQATT and CDR2 as SNEGSKA (reference sequence). The CDR3 consists of 12 residues. The chain's CDR3 is CSARALTYEQYF. CDR3 sequence (DNA): TGCAGTGCTAGGGCGCTTACCTACGAGCAGTACTTC.

This clonotype was observed a handful of times. The J gene is TRBJ1-1, the V gene TRBV6-2 or TRBV6-3, with 12 positions matching TRBD1. The trim removed 5 bases at V and 6 bases at J, leaving 7 bases unmatched. Germline CDR1 is MNHEY and CDR2 is SVGEGT. The CDR3 loop spans 15 amino acids. The CDR3, as DNA: TGTGCCAGCAGTGACCCGGGACAGGGGGCTTCTGAAGCTTTCTTT. This sequence encodes CASSDPGQGASEAFF.

Worth noting for this clonotype: Just one base apart from a much larger clone, this may be a read error. The chain couples TRBV24-1 to TRBJ2-7; D is undetermined. This CDR3 comprises 11 residues. Germline V gene data show CDR1 as KGHDR and CDR2 as SFDVKD. Trimming took off 5 bases at V and 7 bases at J, with 8 bases between the two ends. CDR3 sequence reads: CATSGHNEQYF. The CDR3 DNA follows: TGTGCCACCAGTGGTCACAATGAGCAGTACTTC.

V and J are TRBV6-5 and TRBJ2-7; D possibly corresponds to TRBD2 (6 bases). Trimming pared 1 base from V and 6 bases from J, leaving 13 bases between. CDR1 is MNHEY and CDR2 is SVGAGI in the germline V gene. This CDR3 has 14 amino acids. This CDR3 is CASSYWRDPSEQYF. For the CDR3, the DNA is TGTGCCAGCAGTTACTGGCGGGATCCTAGCGAGCAGTACTTC.

This rearrangement joins TRBV20-1 to TRBJ2-1, with 10 nucleotides matching TRBD1. Germline V gene sequence: CDR1 DFQATT, CDR2 SNEGSKA (reference sequence). The V segment lost 0 bases and the J segment 3 bases; nucleotides outside the gene matches: 5. CDR3 length equals 16 residues. Here the CDR3 DNA reads TGCAGTGCTAGAGAGCTCGGGACAGGGGTCTACAATGAGCAGTTCTTC. Translation gives CSARELGTGVYNEQFF.

The V and J genes are TRBV2 and TRBJ2-7; D not resolved. Per the germline V gene, CDR1 is SNHLY and CDR2 is FYNNEI. V was pared by 6 bases and J by 7 bases, with 25 bases between. The CDR3 has 16 amino acids. For the CDR3, the DNA is TGTGCCAGCAGCCTTGAACCCGTTTTCAGCCGCAATGAGCAGTACTTC. Translated: CASSLEPVFSRNEQYF. The full variable domain, its missing parts supplied by reference TRBV2 and TRBJ2-7, is EPEVTQTPSHQVTQMGQEVILRCVPISNHLYFYWYRQILGQKVEFLVSFYNNEISEKSEIFDDQFSVERPDGSNFTLKIRSTKLEDSAMYFCASSLEPVFSRNEQYFGPGTRLTVT.

This clonotype was detected a few times. The V and J genes are TRBV27 and TRBJ1-1; 7 bases map to TRBD1. Trimming at V came to 5 bases and at J to 10 bases, leaving 10 bases not matched to a gene. The germline V gene has CDR1 MNHEY and CDR2 SMNVEV (reference sequence). This CDR3 is 13 amino acids long. CDR3: CASSRQGTGVAFF. CDR3 nucleotides: TGTGCCAGCAGTAGACAGGGAACGGGAGTAGCTTTCTTT.

V and J are TRBV6-4 and TRBJ1-2, with D hard to call. Trimming cost V 2 bases and J 7 bases, with 11 bases left between them. There are 13 residues in the CDR3. CDR1 is MRHNA and CDR2 is SNTAGT in the germline V gene. The CDR3 sequence is CASSDLVGCGYTF. DNA for the CDR3: TGTGCCAGCAGTGACCTGGTTGGCTGTGGCTACACCTTC.

V gene TRBV7-9 combines with J gene TRBJ2-4; D may be TRBD2 (5 bases). The end of the DNA is better explained by TRBJ2-7, so the J call may be wrong. Germline-derived CDR1 and CDR2 are SEHNR and FQNEAQ (reference sequence). The CDR3 totals 14 residues. CDR3 sequence reads: CASSSRETPYEQYF. CDR3 DNA: TGTGCCAGCAGCTCTAGGGAGACCCCCTACGAGCAGTACTTC.

The gene calls are TRBV10-3 and TRBJ2-3; unclear D gene. The CDR3 is 16 amino acids. CDR1 is ENHRY and CDR2 is SYGVKD in the germline V gene. The V end was cut by 0 bases, the J end by 0 bases, with 10 bases between. In nucleotides, the CDR3 is TGTGCCATCAGTGAGTCTAAGCGCCTTAGCACAGATACGCAGTATTTT. Translated: CAISESKRLSTDTQYF.

The chain has TRBV12-5 and TRBJ2-1, with 7 bases that match TRBD2. Trimming cost V 5 bases and J 5 bases; bases outside gene matches: 0. Germline CDR1 is LGHNT and CDR2 is FRNRAP. This CDR3 has 12 residues. This CDR3 reads CASGLADNEQFF. The CDR3 bases are TGTGCTAGTGGTCTAGCGGACAATGAGCAGTTCTTC.

V gene TRBV10-2 combines with J gene TRBJ2-1; TRBD2 might be the D (6 bases). The V end was cut by 7 bases, the J end by 4 bases, with 14 bases between. This CDR3 region has 14 residues. The germline gives CDR1 WSHSY, CDR2 SAAADI. CDR3 loop: CASKEGGGYNEQFF. The CDR3 bases are TGCGCCAGCAAGGAGGGAGGCGGGTACAATGAGCAGTTCTTC.

A few counts support this clonotype. The J gene is TRBJ1-1, the V gene TRBV12-3 or TRBV12-4, with a tentative D call TRBD1 (5 bases). This CDR3 is 13 amino acids long. V lost 6 bases and J lost 5, with 13 bases in between. The CDR3 DNA sequence: TGTGCCAGCAGGCCCCAGGGTGGTACTGAAGCTTTCTTT. It specifies CASRPQGGTEAFF.

The chain links TRBV28 to TRBJ1-1; TRBD1 is a possible D gene (6 bases). V was clipped by 6 bases and J by 1 base, with 12 bases between them. The germline V gene encodes CDR1 MDHEN and CDR2 SYDVKM. The CDR3 runs to 14 residues. The CDR3 nucleotides are TGTGCCAGCAGGGATGGGGGGGCGAACACTGAAGCTTTCTTT. The encoded protein is CASRDGGANTEAFF. The complete variable domain, with remaining parts taken from reference TRBV28 and TRBJ1-1, reads DVKVTQSSRYLVKRTGEKVFLECVQDMDHENMFWYRQDPGLGLRLIYFSYDVKMKEKGDIPEGYSVSREKKERFSLILESASTNQTSMYLCASRDGGANTEAFFGQGTRLTVV.

This rearrangement joins TRBV20-1 to TRBJ1-2; tentative D call: TRBD1 (6 bases). Germline lookup yields CDR1 DFQATT and CDR2 SNEGSKA (reference sequence). The V end was cut by 1 base, the J end by 5 bases, with 11 bases between. CDR3 length: 13 residues. In DNA form, the CDR3 reads TGCAGTGCTAGAGGATCGACAGGATATGGCTACACCTTC. As protein: CSARGSTGYGYTF.

The chain is built from TRBV7-8 and TRBJ1-2, with D maybe TRBD1 (6 bases). CDR3 length equals 17 residues. CDR1 is SGHVS and CDR2 is FQNEAQ in the germline V gene. V lost 1 base and J lost 1, with 16 bases in between. DNA for the CDR3: TGTGCCAGCAGCTTAGGCCTGGGGGGCCTTTTTAACTATGGCTACACCTTC. Protein: CASSLGLGGLFNYGYTF.

This clonotype was seen only a few times. V usage is TRBV7-8 and J usage is TRBJ2-5; the match to TRBD1 covers 7 bases. The V gene's germline CDR1 is SGHVS and CDR2 FQNEAQ. This CDR3 spans 15 amino acids. J lost 4 bases, V lost 1 base, and 6 bases had no gene match. The CDR3 loop reads CASSLGRHRGETQYF. The CDR3 coding sequence is TGTGCCAGCAGCTTAGGTCGGCACAGGGGAGAGACCCAGTACTTC.